This T cell receptor beta chain was obtained from a study of T cell changes during pregnancy in multiple sclerosis. This clone was recorded once. V was cut by 1 base and J by 2 bases, with 5 bases left in between. This CDR3 is 13 amino acids long. CDR1 is LGHNA, CDR2 YNFKEQ, per germline. Generated by immunoSEQ multiplex PCR, the TCRdb table keeps only in-frame clones and is missing some. The data show about 100,000 clones, around 93% seen once. This TCR came from a female donor with multiple sclerosis, enrolled in a pregnancy study. Sequenced here: peripheral blood, sampled before pregnancy. The chain combines TRBV4-2 with TRBJ1-1; D is ambiguous. For the CDR3, the DNA is TGTGCCAGCAGCCAAGCCGTTAACACTGAAGCTTTCTTT. Its protein is CASSQAVNTEAFF.